This TCR beta chain appears in the sequencing data of a study of shared clonotypes between healthy human individuals. The repertoire was sequenced with immunoSEQ multiplex PCR; TCRdb's copy has only in-frame clones and lacks some. The table records millions of clones, about 93% of them present only once. Findings and limits, study-wide: An anticipated effect of sequencing depth on clonotype sharing among donors was recognized. The study found approximately 5% of naive CD4 clonotypes shared across four donors. Non-shared clonotypes displayed generation probabilities falling below those of clonotypes present in all four donors.

As to this clone: What it binds is not known.

CD45RO-negative CD8 cells positively selected for CCR7 made up the naive population, which excluded terminally differentiated effector memory CD45RA+ cells. Those who donated, Caucasian adults without exception, all lived in Nashville, Tennessee. Looked up from germline, CDR1 is SGHRS and CDR2 is YFSETQ. This CDR3 is 15 amino acids long. Trimming removed 2 bases from V and 6 bases from J; junction bases left unmatched: 7. The chain combines TRBV5-1 with TRBJ2-2; 7 bases align to TRBD2. Specimen: naive CD8+ T cells from PBMCs. The TCR comes from a man younger than 35 in good health. Some clones in this sample may be carry-over from other donors' samples. The CDR3 nucleotides are TGCGCCAGCAGCTTTATGCGGGAGCGGCCCGGGGAGCTGTTTTTT. This gives the protein CASSFMRERPGELFF.